Listed here are 22 T cell receptor beta chains from one sample, sequenced in a study of T cells in Graves' hyperthyroidism and ophthalmopathy. What was amplified from RNA transcripts were TCR beta CDR3 regions. A set of HTBI primers served as the primers for a first-round RT-PCR of the TCR CDR3. TCRdb called the multiplex PCR reads again in MiXCR, with one record for every CDR3 protein. This sample has about 640,000 distinct CDR3 sequences, with less than 25% found just once. Sequences were obtained from blood. Receptors were obtained from a man under 40 with Graves' ophthalmopathy.

This clonotype was seen a few times. J is TRBJ1-4 and V is TRBV4-1; D unresolved. CDR1 is MGHRA and CDR2 is YSYEKL in the germline V gene. The CDR3 consists of 14 residues. Deletions cut 2 bases from V and 8 bases from J, with 12 bases between. DNA of the CDR3: TGCGCCAGCAGCCAATATGAAGGGCAGGAAAAACTGTTTTTT. Its protein is CASSQYEGQEKLFF.

V is TRBV6-2 or TRBV6-3 and J is TRBJ2-2, with TRBD2 as a possible D gene (6 bases). This CDR3 region has 18 residues. Germline-derived CDR1 and CDR2 are MNHEY and SVGEGT. V gave up 5 bases and J gave up 6 bases, with 25 bases separating them. The CDR3 spells CASSVRDSLHVGAGELFF. The CDR3 nucleotides are TGTGCCAGCAGTGTCCGGGACTCCCTCCACGTTGGGGCCGGGGAGCTGTTTTTT.

The table lists this clonotype with a few counts. The V gene is TRBV20-1, the J gene TRBJ1-2; possibly TRBD1 for D (5 bases). Deletions cut 6 bases from V and 5 bases from J, with 13 bases between. The CDR3 contains 12 residues. Germline V gene sequence: CDR1 DFQATT, CDR2 SNEGSKA (reference sequence). For the CDR3, the DNA is TGCAGTGCCATCAGGGTAGATTATGGCTACACCTTC. Protein sequence: CSAIRVDYGYTF.

This clonotype was seen a few times. This sequence joins TRBV20-1 and TRBJ2-1; TRBD2 matches 11 bases. CDR1 and CDR2 from the germline V gene are DFQATT and SNEGSKA (reference sequence). V trimming: 1 base; J trimming: 0 bases; junction bases outside the gene matches: 5. CDR3 length: 17 residues. The DNA of the CDR3 is TGCAGTGCTAGAGGTAGACTAGCGGGGAGCTCCTACAATGAGCAGTTCTTC. As protein: CSARGRLAGSSYNEQFF.

Of note for this clonotype: The junction does not match germline at one end; this may be a read error. The V and J genes are TRBV5-1 and TRBJ1-5; 7 nucleotides match TRBD1. CDR3 size: 14 residues. In germline, CDR1 is SGHRS, CDR2 YFSETQ. CDR3 bases: TGCGCCAGCAGCTCAGGGGGTAGCGGGAGCCCCGAGTATTTT. Its protein is CASSSGGSGSPEYF.

This clonotype was detected only a few times. The rearrangement links TRBV9 to TRBJ1-6; 8 nucleotides match TRBD1. This CDR3 region has 12 residues. Germline loops: CDR1 SGDLS, CDR2 YYNGEE. V dropped 8 bases and J dropped 7; count of bases not matched to a gene: 2. This CDR3 reads CASGTGNSPLHF. CDR3 DNA: TGTGCCAGTGGGACAGGAAATTCACCCCTCCACTTT.

The rearrangement joins TRBV12-5 to TRBJ2-1; D is undetermined. Trimming stripped 1 base from V and 9 bases from J, with 7 bases between. The CDR3 length is 12 residues. The germline gives CDR1 LGHNT, CDR2 FRNRAP. This chain's CDR3 is CASGLGLGEQFF. As DNA, the CDR3 is TGTGCTAGTGGTTTGGGACTTGGTGAGCAGTTCTTC.

This clonotype was seen a handful of times. The chain links TRBV20-1 to TRBJ2-7; TRBD1 agrees at 9 bases. J was trimmed by 6 bases and V by 8 bases; bases with no gene match: 11. The CDR3 spans 13 residues. From germline, CDR1 is DFQATT and CDR2 SNEGSKA (reference sequence). CDR3: CSWGGGQGLEQYF. The CDR3 DNA follows: TGCAGTTGGGGGGGGGGACAGGGACTCGAGCAGTACTTC.

CDR3 in amino acids: CASSLARQETQYF. The CDR3 DNA follows: TGTGCCAGCAGTTTAGCCCGGCAAGAGACCCAGTACTTC. The rearrangement links TRBV12-3 or TRBV12-4 to TRBJ2-5; D unresolved. The CDR3 sequence is 13 residues long. Trimming left V 0 bases short and J 2 bases short, with 4 bases between.

This clonotype occurred once. The chain carries TRBV19 and TRBJ1-1; maybe TRBD1 (5 bases). The CDR3 loop spans 14 amino acids. Trimming took off 4 bases at V and 4 bases at J, with 13 bases between the two ends. Germline V gene data show CDR1 as LNHDA and CDR2 as SQIVND (reference sequence). The CDR3 here is CASSTRNQGTEAFF. The CDR3 nucleotides are TGTGCCAGTAGTACTAGAAACCAGGGCACTGAAGCTTTCTTT.

The J gene is TRBJ1-2, the V gene TRBV12-3 or TRBV12-4; D perhaps matches TRBD1 (5 bases). There are 15 residues in the CDR3. The ends were cut back, 0 bases at V and 2 bases at J, with 10 bases in the middle. CDR3 in DNA: TGTGCCAGCAGTTTAGCCAGACAGCTCAACTATGGCTACACCTTC. Protein sequence: CASSLARQLNYGYTF.

In this sample, this clonotype turned up a few times. The chain recombines TRBV11-2 with TRBJ2-7; 11 bases agree with TRBD2. With V trimmed by 5 bases and J by 1 base, 10 bases remained unmatched. The CDR3 extends over 17 amino acids. Germline V gene sequence: CDR1 SGHAT, CDR2 FQNNGV. The CDR3 DNA follows: TGTGCCAGCAGCCCTCCCTCCGGGACTAGCGGTTCCTACGAGCAGTACTTC. The encoded protein is CASSPPSGTSGSYEQYF.

This clonotype has a handful of counts. This chain uses TRBV9 with TRBJ2-5; 7 bases match TRBD2. The CDR3 contains 16 residues. The germline gives CDR1 SGDLS, CDR2 YYNGEE. The V segment lost 0 bases and the J segment 4 bases; nucleotides outside the gene matches: 9. The DNA of the CDR3 is TGTGCCAGCAGCGTAGAGGGAAGCGGGACGCGAGAGACCCAGTACTTC. This translates into CASSVEGSGTRETQYF.

This clonotype has more than one count but fewer than ten. The rearrangement links TRBV7-8 to TRBJ2-7, with 7 bases matching TRBD1. Per germline, CDR1 SGHVS and CDR2 FQNEAQ. The CDR3 totals 16 residues. The V gene end was trimmed by 3 bases and the J gene end by 3 bases; junction bases not matched to a gene: 11. CDR3 protein: CASSLGSGTAFYEQYF. CDR3 DNA: TGTGCCAGCAGCTTGGGCTCCGGGACAGCATTCTACGAGCAGTACTTC.

V usage is TRBV10-2 and J usage is TRBJ2-7; a possible D gene is TRBD2 (6 bases). CDR1 and CDR2 (germline): WSHSY, SAAADI. The CDR3 is made up of 15 amino acids. V was clipped by 1 base and J by 0 bases, with 10 bases between them. CDR3 residues: CASSELGGDSYEQYF. CDR3 nucleotide sequence: TGCGCCAGCAGTGAGTTGGGCGGGGACTCCTACGAGCAGTACTTC.

The rearrangement links TRBV20-1 to TRBJ1-2; a weak D match, TRBD1 (5 bases). Trimming stripped 7 bases from V and 8 bases from J, with 17 bases between. The CDR3 runs 12 residues. Per germline, CDR1 DFQATT and CDR2 SNEGSKA (reference sequence). The CDR3 nucleotides are TGCAGTGTTAGGGACCTCCCGGGCGGCTACACCTTC. It yields the protein CSVRDLPGGYTF.

This clonotype was counted only a few times. The chain uses TRBV6-6 and TRBJ1-4, with D possibly being TRBD1 (5 bases). Germline V gene data show CDR1 as MNHNY and CDR2 as SVGAGI (reference sequence). V was trimmed by 2 bases and J by 7 bases, leaving 14 bases between them. The CDR3 has 15 residues. The CDR3: CASSYGTPQSEKLFF. The CDR3 DNA is TGTGCCAGCAGTTACGGGACGCCCCAAAGTGAAAAACTGTTTTTT.

This chain connects TRBV30 to TRBJ2-5; D not resolved. The CDR3 is 11 amino acids. The ends were cut back, 6 bases at V and 2 bases at J, with 7 bases in the middle. Germline V gene sequence: CDR1 GTSNPN, CDR2 SVGIG (reference sequence). The CDR3 spells CACIAQETQYF. CDR3 in DNA: TGTGCCTGTATAGCTCAAGAGACCCAGTACTTC.

This clonotype showed up many times. This chain links TRBV27 with TRBJ1-5; 9 bases fit TRBD1. Germline V gene data show CDR1 as MNHEY and CDR2 as SMNVEV (reference sequence). The CDR3 has 16 amino acids. V shed 8 bases, J shed 2 bases, and the junction held 10 bases outside the gene matches. This CDR3 is CASSWTGVKGNQPQHF. DNA of the CDR3: TGTGCCAGCTCATGGACAGGGGTGAAAGGCAATCAGCCCCAGCATTTT.

The genes are TRBV5-1 and TRBJ2-1; 7 nucleotides match TRBD1. The CDR3 length is 16 residues. From germline, CDR1 is SGHRS and CDR2 YFSETQ. V gave up 0 bases and J gave up 8 bases; unmatched junction bases: 11. CDR3 bases: TGCGCCAGCAGCTTGGACCCGACAGGGTATGGGGATGAGCAGTTCTTC. Translated: CASSLDPTGYGDEQFF.

This clonotype occurred a few times. The V and J genes are TRBV29-1 and TRBJ2-7; D possibly matches TRBD1 or TRBD2 (5 bases each). Trimming removed 5 bases at V and 7 bases at J, with 24 bases between. CDR3 length equals 15 residues. Germline loops: CDR1 SQVTM, CDR2 ANQGSEA. Here the CDR3 reads CSVNGGGRAPQEQYF. The DNA of the CDR3 is TGCAGCGTTAACGGAGGTGGCAGGGCCCCGCAGGAGCAGTACTTC.

This clonotype was detected many times. This chain joins TRBV7-8 and TRBJ2-7; the D gene is possibly TRBD2 (6 bases). V was trimmed by 5 bases and J by 6 bases, leaving 14 bases between them. This CDR3 region has 13 residues. Germline lookup yields CDR1 SGHVS and CDR2 FQNEAQ. The CDR3 nucleotides read TGTGCCAGCAGCCCAACCCGAGCGGGCGAGCAGTACTTC. Translation gives CASSPTRAGEQYF. Combining the CDR3 with reference TRBV7-8 and TRBJ2-7 gives the whole variable domain GAGVSQSPRYKVAKRGQDVALRCDPISGHVSLFWYQQALGQGPEFLTYFQNEAQLDKSGLPSDRFFAERPEGSVSTLKIQRTQQEDSAVYLCASSPTRAGEQYFGPGTRLTVT.